This T cell receptor beta chain was identified during a study of blood T cells in healthy people across ages. General study findings and limits: The study found TCR beta diversity correlated strongly with naive T cell percentage.

With respect to this clonotype: The antigen remains undetermined.

Combining a sample-barcoded 5' primer with a J-beta primer mix, a second PCR ran for 7 to 11 cycles. TCRdb reanalysed the 5' RACE reads using MiXCR and keeps one entry per CDR3 protein. The sample lists 700,000 to 900,000 distinct CDR3 sequences, about 26% seen once, with 2.5% to 3.5% in the top ten. The trim removed 2 bases at V and 4 bases at J, leaving 4 bases unmatched. CDR3 length equals 14 residues. CDR1 is MNHEY, CDR2 SVGAGI, per germline. These data were likewise used in another study, on T cells of mothers and their children.

Sequencing used blood. This clonotype originated in a boy younger than 18 in good health. The gene calls are TRBV6-5 and TRBJ1-2; 7 bases map to TRBD1. The CDR3 region has the DNA TGTGCCAGCAGTTACGGGACAGAAGTCTATGGCTACACCTTC. This encodes CASSYGTEVYGYTF.